Below, 8 T cell receptor beta chains from the same sample are listed, as sequenced in a study of neurological immune-mediated disorders (dated by TCRdb to between 2018 and 2021). The library was prepared using 5' RACE. Sequencing was performed on an Illumina HiSeq 2500. Using fastp trimming at Q25 and MiXCR clonotype assembly, TCRdb reanalyzed the public sequencing data and kept in-frame beta chains. CDR3 protein duplicates are merged, each entry listing the most common genes and DNA. The sample table lists about 59,000 distinct CDR3 sequences, less than 25% of them with a count of one. The top ten constitute about 4.6% of the sample. The time point label, read with the paper, signifies: technical triplicate 2. The sample consisted of PBMCs. The receptors originated from a man aged 60 to 69 with HTLV-1-associated myelopathy (HAM/TSP).

This clonotype has ten or more counts. The chain recombines TRBV20-1 with TRBJ2-3; the match to TRBD2 covers 7 bases. This CDR3 contains 13 residues. Germline loops: CDR1 DFQATT, CDR2 SNEGSKA (reference sequence). The junction had 2 bases not matched to a gene; V was cut back by 1 base and J by 4 bases. CDR3 bases: TGCAGTGCTAGAGTGACTAGCCCAGATACGCAGTATTTT. Translating it yields CSARVTSPDTQYF.

This clonotype occurred many times. The chain uses TRBV5-1 and TRBJ2-1; D remains ambiguous. The CDR3 is 16 residues long. CDR1 is SGHRS, CDR2 YFSETQ, per germline. Trimming took 0 bases from V and 2 from J, leaving 12 bases between them. This CDR3 reads CASSLDSAAAYNEQFF. The CDR3 nucleotides read TGCGCCAGCAGCTTGGATTCCGCGGCAGCCTACAATGAGCAGTTCTTC.

This clonotype was seen repeatedly, ten times or more. The chain has TRBV20-1 and TRBJ1-1, with D uncertain. The CDR3 is 11 residues long. Germline CDR1 and CDR2: DFQATT and SNEGSKA (reference sequence). The V and J ends lost 8 bases and 3 bases respectively, with 10 bases between them. CDR3 region: CSTRRDTEAFF. The CDR3 bases are TGCAGTACCAGACGGGACACTGAAGCTTTCTTT.

This clonotype was counted at least ten times. This chain uses TRBV7-9 with TRBJ2-7, with 7 bases aligning to TRBD2. Germline values: CDR1 SEHNR, CDR2 FQNEAQ (reference sequence). The ends lost 2 bases at V and 6 bases at J; junction bases unmatched: 7. The CDR3 covers 14 residues. The CDR3 DNA reads TGTGCCAGCAGCTTAAGCGGGACCTCGTCCGAGCAGTACTTC. Protein: CASSLSGTSSEQYF.

This clonotype was found many times. The genes are TRBV28 and TRBJ2-2; no firm D call. This CDR3 has 14 residues. Germline-derived CDR1 and CDR2 are MDHEN and SYDVKM. The V end lost 5 bases, the J end lost 4 bases, and 11 bases lay between the germline ends. CDR3 in amino acids: CASSPLLSTGELFF. The CDR3 coding sequence is TGTGCCAGCAGTCCCCTCCTGAGCACCGGGGAGCTGTTTTTT.

This clonotype appeared many times. J is TRBJ2-5 and V is TRBV5-1; TRBD1 agrees at 9 bases. CDR1 and CDR2 from the germline V gene are SGHRS and YFSETQ. This CDR3 spans 13 amino acids. V lost 4 bases, J lost 4 bases, and 2 bases stayed unmatched. DNA of the CDR3: TGCGCCAGCAGCAGGGGACAGGGAGAGACCCAGTACTTC. Its translation: CASSRGQGETQYF.

This clonotype was counted ten times or more. The chain recombines TRBV11-2 with TRBJ2-1; 10 nucleotides align to TRBD2. CDR1 is SGHAT, CDR2 FQNNGV, per germline. With 0 bases clipped from V and 9 bases from J, the junction kept 5 bases outside the gene matches. The CDR3 has 15 amino acids. The DNA of the CDR3 is TGTGCCAGCAGCTTAGAAAGCGGGGGGGCATCTGAGCAGTTCTTC. This gives the protein CASSLESGGASEQFF.

CDR3 residues: CASRTTGGSNYGYTF. The CDR3 DNA follows: TGTGCCAGTAGAACTACAGGGGGCAGTAACTATGGCTACACCTTC. The chain uses TRBV19 and TRBJ1-2; 9 bases match TRBD1. The CDR3 runs 15 residues. V shed 6 bases and J 1 base; nucleotides not matched to a gene: 6. Germline loops: CDR1 LNHDA, CDR2 SQIVND (reference sequence).